This T cell receptor (beta chain) was found in a study of breast tumors, draining lymph nodes, adjacent tissues. The study, taken as a whole, reports: Tumors had less TCR diversity than lymph nodes, more than nontumor tissue. Most tumor T cells seemingly derive from lymph node, then expand in tumor.

The germline V gene has CDR1 SGHTS and CDR2 YDEGEE. The CDR3 consists of 14 residues. The V segment lost 3 bases and the J segment 6 bases; nucleotides outside the gene matches: 5. Breast cancer patients provided tissue from their axillary draining lymph nodes. TCRdb independently ran MiXCR on the multiplex PCR reads; one entry per CDR3 protein. The table includes about 230,000 distinct CDR3 sequences, approximately 31% detected once. The sample holds many counts of this clonotype. Antigen unknown. This rearrangement joins TRBV5-8 to TRBJ2-2; 7 nucleotides align to TRBD1. This sequence originates from a female donor with breast cancer. Some clones in this sample may be carry-over from other donors' samples. The sequenced material came from axillary lymph node tissue. CDR3 in amino acids: CASSYRTGPGELFF. CDR3 nucleotide sequence: TGTGCCAGCAGCTACCGGACAGGCCCCGGGGAGCTGTTTTTT.